Presented here are 21 T cell receptor beta chains from one specimen sequenced in a study of cytomegalovirus exposure and HLA in healthy donors. The PCR contained 60 Vbeta and 13 Jbeta primers. The table came from immunoSEQ multiplex PCR; TCRdb's copy has only in-frame clones and leaves some out. Here the sample spans 150,000 to 200,000 clones, about three quarters being singletons. The specimen sequenced was PBMCs. The receptors shown here come from a woman between 40 and 50 years old in good health and CMV-seronegative.

The chain has TRBV7-9 and TRBJ1-1, with D unclear. The CDR3 length is 14 residues. From germline, CDR1 is SEHNR and CDR2 FQNEAQ (reference sequence). V was shortened by 2 bases and J by 4 bases, with 11 bases between the two germline ends. The CDR3 nucleotides read TGTGCCAGCAGCTTAATCGCCCGGAGCACTGAAGCTTTCTTT. Its protein product is CASSLIARSTEAFF.

This clone turned up a few times. The chain employs TRBV19 and TRBJ1-1; tentatively, D is TRBD1 (6 bases). This CDR3 is 12 amino acids long. Germline V gene lookup returns CDR1 LNHDA and CDR2 SQIVND (reference sequence). The germline V and J ends were trimmed by 8 bases and 6 bases, with 13 bases remaining between them. CDR3 in amino acids: CASRTHRAEAFF. CDR3 nucleotide sequence: TGTGCCAGTCGGACCCACAGGGCTGAAGCTTTCTTT. Full variable domain (missing parts from reference TRBV19 and TRBJ1-1): DGGITQSPKYLFRKEGQNVTLSCEQNLNHDAMYWYRQDPGQGLRLIYYSQIVNDFQKGDIAEGYSVSREKKESFPLTVTSAQKNPTAFYLCASRTHRAEAFFGQGTRLTVV.

The chain carries TRBV14 and TRBJ2-1; 9 nucleotides align to TRBD2. The CDR3 has 21 amino acids. V shed 4 bases, J shed 2 bases, and the junction held 21 bases outside the gene matches. Germline values: CDR1 SGHDN, CDR2 FVKESK. The CDR3 sequence is CASSPFDPHMTSGATYNEQFF. CDR3 nucleotide sequence: TGTGCCAGCAGCCCCTTCGACCCGCATATGACTAGCGGTGCCACCTACAATGAGCAGTTCTTC.

This rearrangement joins TRBV19 to TRBJ2-2; 7 nucleotides line up with TRBD1. The CDR3 extends over 15 amino acids. V was pared by 4 bases and J by 3 bases, with 5 bases of the junction left unmatched. Germline values: CDR1 LNHDA, CDR2 SQIVND (reference sequence). The chain's CDR3 is CASSTDRWDTGELFF. In nucleotides, the CDR3 is TGTGCCAGTAGTACGGACAGGTGGGACACCGGGGAGCTGTTTTTT.

The CDR3 loop reads CSVDGPGQGFFGYTF. CDR3 in DNA: TGCAGCGTTGATGGGCCGGGACAGGGATTTTTTGGCTACACCTTC. The rearrangement links TRBV29-1 to TRBJ1-2; 9 bases are shared with TRBD1. Trimming cost V 3 bases and J 7 bases; bases outside gene matches: 12. The CDR3 runs 15 residues. The germline V gene has CDR1 SQVTM and CDR2 ANQGSEA. The whole variable domain, remainder taken from reference TRBV29-1 and TRBJ1-2, is SAVISQKPSRDICQRGTSLTIQCQVDSQVTMMFWYRQQPGQSLTLIATANQGSEATYESGFVIDKFPISRPNLTFSTLTVSNMSPEDSSIYLCSVDGPGQGFFGYTFGSGTRLTVV.

The rearrangement joins TRBV6-1 to TRBJ1-1, with 8 nucleotides matching TRBD1. Trimming removed 7 bases from V and 5 bases from J; junction bases left unmatched: 9. Germline CDR1 is MNHNS and CDR2 is SASEGT. The CDR3 spans 14 residues. CDR3 region: CASNQGARWTEAFF. Here the CDR3 DNA reads TGTGCCAGCAACCAGGGGGCGAGGTGGACTGAAGCTTTCTTT.

CDR3 DNA sequence: TGTGCCAGCAGCAAAGACAGGGCGGGAGGCTCCTACGAGCAGTACTTC. This translates into CASSKDRAGGSYEQYF. The chain employs TRBV7-2 and TRBJ2-7; weak D call: TRBD2 (8 bases). Germline V gene lookup returns CDR1 SGHTA and CDR2 FQGNSA. Trimming took 5 bases from V and 0 from J, leaving 17 bases between them. The CDR3 is 16 amino acids.

This chain links TRBV2 with TRBJ2-1, with D perhaps matching TRBD2 (5 bases). CDR3 length: 15 amino acids. Germline CDR1 reads SNHLY; CDR2 reads FYNNEI. V dropped 3 bases and J dropped 7 bases, with 16 bases sitting between them. Here the CDR3 reads CASSEGSLAVNEQFF. CDR3 DNA sequence: TGTGCCAGCAGTGAGGGTAGTCTAGCTGTGAATGAGCAGTTCTTC.

The CDR3 region is CASSQRTELSGNTIYF. DNA of the CDR3: TGTGCCAGCAGCCAACGGACAGAACTATCTGGAAACACCATATATTTT. The V and J genes are TRBV4-2 and TRBJ1-3, with D possibly being TRBD1 (6 bases). CDR1 is LGHNA and CDR2 is YNFKEQ in the germline V gene. This CDR3 has 16 amino acids. V lost 2 bases, J lost 1 base, and 12 bases lay in between.

V gene TRBV19 combines with J gene TRBJ2-5, with 14 bases that match TRBD2. Germline CDR1 LNHDA, CDR2 SQIVND (reference sequence). V was clipped by 6 bases and J by 4 bases; unmatched bases: 4. This CDR3 comprises 15 residues. DNA for the CDR3: TGTGCCAGTAGCGGGACTAGCGGGAGTCCAGAGACCCAGTACTTC. It yields the protein CASSGTSGSPETQYF.

The chain joins TRBV4-1 to TRBJ1-5; no firm D call. The CDR3 is 13 residues long. In germline, CDR1 is MGHRA, CDR2 YSYEKL. Trimming left V 0 bases short and J 9 bases short, with 9 bases between. CDR3 coding DNA: TGCGCCAGCAGCCAAGAGGCGGGCTGGCCCCAGCATTTT. Protein: CASSQEAGWPQHF.

This chain links TRBV6-1 with TRBJ2-3, with TRBD1 matching 9 bases. The length of the CDR3 is 15 residues. Germline-derived CDR1 and CDR2 are MNHNS and SASEGT. V gave up 6 bases and J gave up 3 bases; unmatched junction bases: 7. For the CDR3, the DNA is TGTGCCAGCAGGAACAGGGGGCGGGAAACAGATACGCAGTATTTT. This sequence encodes CASRNRGRETDTQYF.

This clone has a handful of counts. The J gene is TRBJ2-4, the V gene TRBV11-1, with D perhaps TRBD2 (5 bases). The CDR3 consists of 14 residues. CDR1 SGHAT and CDR2 FQDESV come from the germline V gene (reference sequence). Between the trimmed V and J ends, which lost 4 bases and 10 bases, there was a span of 17 bases. The CDR3 here is CASSSAGVEVIQYF. CDR3 bases: TGTGCCAGCAGCTCCGCTGGCGTGGAGGTGATTCAGTACTTC.

The rearrangement joins TRBV6-5 to TRBJ2-5; a weak D match, TRBD2 (5 bases). The CDR3 is 14 residues long. Trimming removed 4 bases at V and 5 bases at J, with 14 bases between. CDR1 is MNHEY, CDR2 SVGAGI, per germline. The CDR3 protein is CASSSAAVGETQYF. CDR3 DNA sequence: TGTGCCAGCAGTTCAGCGGCGGTCGGTGAGACCCAGTACTTC.

The gene calls are TRBV19 and TRBJ2-2, with TRBD1 identical over 8 bases. The germline CDR1 and CDR2 sequences are LNHDA and SQIVND (reference sequence). The CDR3 loop spans 16 amino acids. After removal of 5 bases from V and 5 bases from J, the junction contained 10 bases not matched to a gene. This chain's CDR3 is CASSVGTGVGTGELFF. The DNA for the CDR3 is TGTGCCAGTAGTGTCGGGACAGGCGTGGGGACCGGGGAGCTGTTTTTT.

The chain has TRBV18 and TRBJ1-1; D remains unclear. CDR1 is KGHSH and CDR2 is LQKENI in the germline V gene. The CDR3 spans 12 residues. V shed 3 bases and J shed 0 bases, with 2 bases lying between them. The CDR3: CASSPMNTEAFF. Here the CDR3 DNA reads TGTGCCAGCTCACCCATGAACACTGAAGCTTTCTTT.

A few counts support this clone. The chain recombines TRBV7-9 with TRBJ2-2; TRBD1 might be the D (5 bases). This CDR3 comprises 14 residues. Looked up from germline, CDR1 is SEHNR and CDR2 is FQNEAQ (reference sequence). V was clipped by 5 bases and J by 4 bases, with 11 bases between them. Written as DNA, the CDR3 is TGTGCCAGCAGCCCAGGGTCGAGCACCGGGGAGCTGTTTTTT. As protein: CASSPGSSTGELFF.

The chain employs TRBV28 and TRBJ2-3; 8 bases fit TRBD2. The CDR3 spans 22 residues. The ends lost 1 base at V and 0 bases at J; junction bases unmatched: 21. Germline assignment: CDR1 MDHEN and CDR2 SYDVKM. CDR3 sequence (DNA): TGTGCCAGCAGTTTATATTTAGGCGGGAGGCCGCTATATTCCACAAGCACAGATACGCAGTATTTT. Its protein is CASSLYLGGRPLYSTSTDTQYF.

The chain uses TRBV5-4 and TRBJ1-2, with D perhaps TRBD1 (6 bases). The CDR3 spans 16 residues. Germline V gene lookup returns CDR1 SGHNT and CDR2 YYREEE (reference sequence). The V end lost 0 bases, the J end lost 1 base, and 13 bases lay between the germline ends. For the CDR3, the DNA is TGTGCCAGCAGCTTGGCGAGGGGGACCGTTAACTATGGCTACACCTTC. Translation gives CASSLARGTVNYGYTF.

J is TRBJ2-3 and V is TRBV4-3; D remains unclear. Per germline, CDR1 LGHNA and CDR2 YSLEER. The CDR3 runs 14 residues. Trimming removed 1 base from V and 4 bases from J, with 9 bases in between. The CDR3 loop reads CASSQGGSADTQYF. CDR3 nucleotides: TGCGCCAGCAGCCAAGGCGGCAGCGCAGATACGCAGTATTTT.

This clone was seen more than once but under ten times. The chain joins TRBV30 to TRBJ1-5; 8 bases map to TRBD1. The CDR3 loop spans 16 amino acids. Germline lookup yields CDR1 GTSNPN and CDR2 SVGIG (reference sequence). The V gene end was trimmed by 3 bases and the J gene end by 3 bases; junction bases not matched to a gene: 10. The CDR3 protein is CAWSFGQGRNNQPQHF. In nucleotides, the CDR3 is TGTGCCTGGAGCTTTGGACAGGGAAGGAACAATCAGCCCCAGCATTTT. Combining the CDR3 with reference TRBV30 and TRBJ1-5 gives the whole variable domain SQTIHQWPATLVQPVGSPLSLECTVEGTSNPNLYWYRQAAGRGLQLLFYSVGIGQISSEVPQNLSASRPQDRQFILSSKKLLLSDSGFYLCAWSFGQGRNNQPQHFGDGTRLSIL.